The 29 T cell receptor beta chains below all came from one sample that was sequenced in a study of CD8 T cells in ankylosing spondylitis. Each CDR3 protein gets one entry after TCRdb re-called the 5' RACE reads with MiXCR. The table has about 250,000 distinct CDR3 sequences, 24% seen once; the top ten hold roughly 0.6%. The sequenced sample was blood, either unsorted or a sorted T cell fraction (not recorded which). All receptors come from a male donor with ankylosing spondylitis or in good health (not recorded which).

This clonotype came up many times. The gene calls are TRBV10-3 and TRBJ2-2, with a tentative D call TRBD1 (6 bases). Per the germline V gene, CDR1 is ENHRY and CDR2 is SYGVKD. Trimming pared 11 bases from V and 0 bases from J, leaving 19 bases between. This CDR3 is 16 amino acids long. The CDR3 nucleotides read TGTGCCGTCGCCACCTCCGGGACAACGAACACCGGGGAGCTGTTTTTT. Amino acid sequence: CAVATSGTTNTGELFF.

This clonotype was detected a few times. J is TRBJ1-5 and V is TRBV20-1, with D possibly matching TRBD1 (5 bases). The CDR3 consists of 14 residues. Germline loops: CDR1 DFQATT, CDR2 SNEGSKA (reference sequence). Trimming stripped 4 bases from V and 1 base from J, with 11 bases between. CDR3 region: CSANSGSSNQPQHF. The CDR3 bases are TGCAGTGCTAATTCAGGGTCGAGCAATCAGCCCCAGCATTTT.

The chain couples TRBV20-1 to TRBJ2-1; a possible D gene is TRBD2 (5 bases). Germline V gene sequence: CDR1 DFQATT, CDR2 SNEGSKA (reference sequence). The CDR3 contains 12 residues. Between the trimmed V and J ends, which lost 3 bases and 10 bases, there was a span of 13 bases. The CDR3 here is CSASGLAEEQFF. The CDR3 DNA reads TGCAGTGCTAGTGGGCTAGCTGAGGAGCAGTTCTTC.

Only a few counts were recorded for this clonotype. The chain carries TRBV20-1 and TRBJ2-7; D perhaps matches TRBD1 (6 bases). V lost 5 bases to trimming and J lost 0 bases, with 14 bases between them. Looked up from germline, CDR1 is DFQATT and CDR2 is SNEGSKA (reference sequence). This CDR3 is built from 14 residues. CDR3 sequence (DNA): TGCAGTGCTCCAATGCAGGGGAACTCCTACGAGCAGTACTTC. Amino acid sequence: CSAPMQGNSYEQYF.

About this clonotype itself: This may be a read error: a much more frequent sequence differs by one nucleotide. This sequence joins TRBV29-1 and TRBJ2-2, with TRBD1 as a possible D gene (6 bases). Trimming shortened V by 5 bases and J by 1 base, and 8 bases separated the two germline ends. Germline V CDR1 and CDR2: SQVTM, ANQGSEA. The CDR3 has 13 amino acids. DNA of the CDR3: TGCAGCGTTAAGGGACAGAACACCGGGGAGCTGTTTTTT. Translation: CSVKGQNTGELFF.

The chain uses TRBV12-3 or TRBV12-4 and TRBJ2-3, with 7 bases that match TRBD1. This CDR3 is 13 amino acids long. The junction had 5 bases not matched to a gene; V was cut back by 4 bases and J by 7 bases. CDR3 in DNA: TGTGCCAGCAGTTCCGCGGACAGGTATACGCAGTATTTT. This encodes CASSSADRYTQYF.

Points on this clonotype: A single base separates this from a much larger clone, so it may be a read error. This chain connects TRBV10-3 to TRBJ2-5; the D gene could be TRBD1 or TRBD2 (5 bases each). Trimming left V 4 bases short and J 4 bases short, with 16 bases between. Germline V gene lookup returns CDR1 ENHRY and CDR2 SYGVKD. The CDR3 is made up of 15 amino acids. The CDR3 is CAISVRGPHRETQYF. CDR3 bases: TGTGCCATCAGTGTGAGGGGCCCACACCGAGAGACCCAGTACTTC.

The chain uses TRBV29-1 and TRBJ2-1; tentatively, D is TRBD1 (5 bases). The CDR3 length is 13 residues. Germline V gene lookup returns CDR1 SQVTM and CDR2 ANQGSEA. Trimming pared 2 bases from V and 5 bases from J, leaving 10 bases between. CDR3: CSVESPRDNEQFF. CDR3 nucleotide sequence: TGCAGCGTTGAAAGCCCCAGGGACAATGAGCAGTTCTTC.

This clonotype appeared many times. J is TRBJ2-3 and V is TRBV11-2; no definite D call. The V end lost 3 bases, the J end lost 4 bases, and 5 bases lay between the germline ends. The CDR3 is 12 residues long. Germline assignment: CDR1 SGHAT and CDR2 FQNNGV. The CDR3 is CASSFNADTQYF. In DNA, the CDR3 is TGTGCCAGCAGCTTCAACGCAGATACGCAGTATTTT.

The CDR3: CSANYGGAGLNEQFF. Written as DNA, the CDR3 is TGCAGTGCTAATTACGGGGGGGCCGGTCTCAATGAGCAGTTCTTC. The chain links TRBV20-1 to TRBJ2-1, with TRBD2 matching 8 bases. Germline V gene data show CDR1 as DFQATT and CDR2 as SNEGSKA (reference sequence). V was clipped by 4 bases and J by 6 bases; unmatched bases: 11. The CDR3 runs to 15 residues.

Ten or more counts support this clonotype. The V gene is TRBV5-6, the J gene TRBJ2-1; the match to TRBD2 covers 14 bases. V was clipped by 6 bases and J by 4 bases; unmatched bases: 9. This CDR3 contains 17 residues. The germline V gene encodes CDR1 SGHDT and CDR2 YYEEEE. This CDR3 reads CASTQGLAGVTYNEQFF. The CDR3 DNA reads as TGTGCCAGCACCCAGGGACTAGCGGGGGTAACGTACAATGAGCAGTTCTTC.

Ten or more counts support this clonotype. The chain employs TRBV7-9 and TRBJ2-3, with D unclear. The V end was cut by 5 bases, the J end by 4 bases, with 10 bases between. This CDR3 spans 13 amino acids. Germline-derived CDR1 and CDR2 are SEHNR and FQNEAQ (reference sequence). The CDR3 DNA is TGTGCCAGCAGCGTCGGGTGGGCAGATACGCAGTATTTT. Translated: CASSVGWADTQYF.

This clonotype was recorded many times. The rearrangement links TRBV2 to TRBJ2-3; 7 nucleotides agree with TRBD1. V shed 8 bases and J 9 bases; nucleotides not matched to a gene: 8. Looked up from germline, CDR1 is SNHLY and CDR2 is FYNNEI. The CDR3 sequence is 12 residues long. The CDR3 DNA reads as TGTGCCAGCGGGCCGACAGGGTCGACGCAGTATTTT. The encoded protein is CASGPTGSTQYF. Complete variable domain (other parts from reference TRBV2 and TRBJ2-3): EPEVTQTPSHQVTQMGQEVILRCVPISNHLYFYWYRQILGQKVEFLVSFYNNEISEKSEIFDDQFSVERPDGSNFTLKIRSTKLEDSAMYFCASGPTGSTQYFGPGTRLTVL.

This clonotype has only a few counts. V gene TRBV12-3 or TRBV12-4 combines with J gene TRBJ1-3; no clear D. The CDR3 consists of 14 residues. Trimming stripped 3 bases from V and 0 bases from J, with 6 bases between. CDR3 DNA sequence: TGTGCCAGCAGTTTCGGGGACTCTGGAAACACCATATATTTT. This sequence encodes CASSFGDSGNTIYF.

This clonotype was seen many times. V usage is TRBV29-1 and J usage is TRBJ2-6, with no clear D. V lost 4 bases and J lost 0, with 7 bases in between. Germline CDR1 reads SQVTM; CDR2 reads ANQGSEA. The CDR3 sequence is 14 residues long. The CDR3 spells CSVVWVSGANVLTF. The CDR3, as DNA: TGCAGCGTTGTGTGGGTCTCTGGGGCCAACGTCCTGACTTTC.

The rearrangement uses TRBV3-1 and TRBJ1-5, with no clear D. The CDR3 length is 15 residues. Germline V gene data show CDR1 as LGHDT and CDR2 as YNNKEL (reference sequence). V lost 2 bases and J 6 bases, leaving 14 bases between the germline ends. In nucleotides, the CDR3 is TGTGCCAGCAGCCAATTTCGGCCAGGCGTTCAGCCCCAGCATTTT. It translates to CASSQFRPGVQPQHF. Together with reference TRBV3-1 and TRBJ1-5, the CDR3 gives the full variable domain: DTAVSQTPKYLVTQMGNDKSIKCEQNLGHDTMYWYKQDSKKFLKIMFSYNNKELIINETVPNRFSPKSPDKAHLNLHINSLELGDSAVYFCASSQFRPGVQPQHFGDGTRLSIL.

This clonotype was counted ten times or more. The CDR3 DNA is TGTGCCAGCAGCTCGTGGGGGAGAGGAGCTTTCTTT. Translation: CASSSWGRGAFF. The rearrangement uses TRBV7-6 and TRBJ1-1; TRBD1 is a possible D gene (5 bases). Germline V gene data show CDR1 as SGHVS and CDR2 as FNYEAQ. V was shortened by 4 bases and J by 10 bases, with 13 bases between the two germline ends. The CDR3 runs 12 residues.

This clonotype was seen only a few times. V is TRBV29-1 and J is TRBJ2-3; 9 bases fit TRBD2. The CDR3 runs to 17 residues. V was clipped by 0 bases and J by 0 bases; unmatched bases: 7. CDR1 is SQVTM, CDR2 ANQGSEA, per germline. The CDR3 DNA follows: TGCAGCGTTGAAGATAACCTAGCGGGGATTAGCACAGATACGCAGTATTTT. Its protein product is CSVEDNLAGISTDTQYF.

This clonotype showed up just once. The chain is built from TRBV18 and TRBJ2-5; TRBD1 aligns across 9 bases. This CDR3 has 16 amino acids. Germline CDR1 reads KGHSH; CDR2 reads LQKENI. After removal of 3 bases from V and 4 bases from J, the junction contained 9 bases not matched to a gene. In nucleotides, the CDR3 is TGTGCCAGCTCACCCACGGGACAGGGCGAAGGAGAGACCCAGTACTTC. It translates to CASSPTGQGEGETQYF.

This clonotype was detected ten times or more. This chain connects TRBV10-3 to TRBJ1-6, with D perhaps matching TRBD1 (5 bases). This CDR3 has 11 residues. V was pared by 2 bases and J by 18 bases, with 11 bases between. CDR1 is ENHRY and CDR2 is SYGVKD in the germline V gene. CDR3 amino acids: CAISEKGLYHF. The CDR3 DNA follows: TGTGCCATCAGTGAGAAGGGGTTATACCACTTT.

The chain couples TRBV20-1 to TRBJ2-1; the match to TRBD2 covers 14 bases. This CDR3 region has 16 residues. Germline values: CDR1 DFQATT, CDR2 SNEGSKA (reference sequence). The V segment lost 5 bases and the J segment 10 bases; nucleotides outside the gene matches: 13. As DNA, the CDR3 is TGCAGTGCTTGGACTAGCGGGGGGCCAACCCCGCGGGAGCAGTTCTTC. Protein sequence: CSAWTSGGPTPREQFF.

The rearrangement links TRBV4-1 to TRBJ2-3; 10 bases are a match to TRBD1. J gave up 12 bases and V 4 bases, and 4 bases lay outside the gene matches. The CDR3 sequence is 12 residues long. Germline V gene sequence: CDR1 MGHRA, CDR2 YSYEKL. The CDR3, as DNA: TGCGCCAGCAGCCCGGACAGGGGGTCCCAGTATTTT. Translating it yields CASSPDRGSQYF.

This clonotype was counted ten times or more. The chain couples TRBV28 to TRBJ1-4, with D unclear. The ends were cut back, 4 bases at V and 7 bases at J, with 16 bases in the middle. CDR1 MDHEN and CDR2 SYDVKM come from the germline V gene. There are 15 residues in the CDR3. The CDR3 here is CASSSPAGRSEKLFF. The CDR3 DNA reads TGTGCCAGCAGTTCCCCGGCAGGTCGGAGTGAAAAACTGTTTTTT.

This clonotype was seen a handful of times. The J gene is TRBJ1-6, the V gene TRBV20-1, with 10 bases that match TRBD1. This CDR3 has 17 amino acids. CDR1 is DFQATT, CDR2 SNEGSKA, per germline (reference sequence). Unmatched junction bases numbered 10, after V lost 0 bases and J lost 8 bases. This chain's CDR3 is CSARDSGTGDGDSPLHF. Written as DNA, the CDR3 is TGCAGTGCTAGAGACTCCGGGACAGGGGATGGAGATTCACCCCTCCACTTT.

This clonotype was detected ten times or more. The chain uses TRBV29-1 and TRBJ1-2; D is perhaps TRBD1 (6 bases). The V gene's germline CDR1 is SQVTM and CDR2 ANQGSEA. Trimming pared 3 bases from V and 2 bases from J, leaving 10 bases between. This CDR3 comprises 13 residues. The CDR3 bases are TGCAGCGTTGAGACAGGCGTGAACTATGGCTACACCTTC. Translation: CSVETGVNYGYTF.

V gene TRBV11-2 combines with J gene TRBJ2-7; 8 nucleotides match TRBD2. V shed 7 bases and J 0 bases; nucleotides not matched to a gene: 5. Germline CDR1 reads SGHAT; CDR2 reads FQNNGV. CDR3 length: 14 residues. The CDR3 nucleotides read TGTGCCAGCAAGCGGGGGTCGGGCTCCTACGAGCAGTACTTC. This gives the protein CASKRGSGSYEQYF. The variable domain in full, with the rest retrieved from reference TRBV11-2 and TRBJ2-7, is EAGVAQSPRYKIIEKRQSVAFWCNPISGHATLYWYQQILGQGPKLLIQFQNNGVVDDSQLPKDRFSAERLKGVDSTLKIQPAKLEDSAVYLCASKRGSGSYEQYFGPGTRLTVT.

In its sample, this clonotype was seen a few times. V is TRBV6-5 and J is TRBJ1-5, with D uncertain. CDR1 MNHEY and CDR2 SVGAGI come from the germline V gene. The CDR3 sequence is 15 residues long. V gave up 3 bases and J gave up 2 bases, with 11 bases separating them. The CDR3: CASSYSGGGNQPQHF. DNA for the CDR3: TGTGCCAGCAGTTATTCGGGAGGAGGCAATCAGCCCCAGCATTTT.

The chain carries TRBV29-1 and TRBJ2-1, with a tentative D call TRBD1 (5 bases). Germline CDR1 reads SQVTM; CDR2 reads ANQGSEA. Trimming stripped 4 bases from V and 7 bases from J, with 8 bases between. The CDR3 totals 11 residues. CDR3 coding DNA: TGCAGCGTTGCACAGGATAATGAGCAGTTCTTC. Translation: CSVAQDNEQFF.

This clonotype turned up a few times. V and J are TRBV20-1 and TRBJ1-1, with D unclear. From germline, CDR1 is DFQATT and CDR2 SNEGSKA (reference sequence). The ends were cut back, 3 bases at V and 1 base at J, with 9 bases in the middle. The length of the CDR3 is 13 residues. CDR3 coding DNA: TGCAGTGCTAGGATTGATGAGAACACTGAAGCTTTCTTT. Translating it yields CSARIDENTEAFF.